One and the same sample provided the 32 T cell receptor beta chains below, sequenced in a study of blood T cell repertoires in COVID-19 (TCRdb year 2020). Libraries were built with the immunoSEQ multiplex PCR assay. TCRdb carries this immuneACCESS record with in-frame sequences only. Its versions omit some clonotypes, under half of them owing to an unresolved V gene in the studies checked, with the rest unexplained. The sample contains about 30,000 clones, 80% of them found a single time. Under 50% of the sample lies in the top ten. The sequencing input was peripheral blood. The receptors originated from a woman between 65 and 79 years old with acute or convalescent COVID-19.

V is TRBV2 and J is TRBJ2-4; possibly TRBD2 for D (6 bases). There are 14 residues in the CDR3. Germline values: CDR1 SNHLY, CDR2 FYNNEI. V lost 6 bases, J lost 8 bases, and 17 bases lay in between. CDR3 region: CASRRGGIPDIQYF. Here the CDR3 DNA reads TGTGCCAGCAGGAGGGGAGGTATCCCCGACATTCAGTACTTC.

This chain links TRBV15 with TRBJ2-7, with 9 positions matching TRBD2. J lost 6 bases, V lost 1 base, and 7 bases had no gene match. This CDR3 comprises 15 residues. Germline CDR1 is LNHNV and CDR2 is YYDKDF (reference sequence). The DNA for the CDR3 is TGTGCCACCAGCAGAGCGCGGGGGGGCCCCGCCGAGCAGTACTTC. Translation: CATSRARGGPAEQYF.

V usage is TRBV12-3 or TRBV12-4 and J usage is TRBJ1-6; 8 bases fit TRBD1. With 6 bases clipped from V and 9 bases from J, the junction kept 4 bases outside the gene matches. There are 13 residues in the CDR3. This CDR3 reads CASSSGQVSPLHF. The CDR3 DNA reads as TGTGCCAGCAGCTCGGGACAGGTTTCACCCCTCCACTTT.

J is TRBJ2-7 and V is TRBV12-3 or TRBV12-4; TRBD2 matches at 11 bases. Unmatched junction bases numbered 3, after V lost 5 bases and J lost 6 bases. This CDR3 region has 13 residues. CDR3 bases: TGTGCCAGCAGTCAGCTAGCGGGAGGCGAGCAGTACTTC. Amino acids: CASSQLAGGEQYF.

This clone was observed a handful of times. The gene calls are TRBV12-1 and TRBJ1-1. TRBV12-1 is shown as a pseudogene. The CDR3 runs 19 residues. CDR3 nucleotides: TGTGCCAGCACCAATCAAGCCGTCCGGGTCTTTCCCTGTTATTCTGAAGCTTTCTTT. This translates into CASTNQAVRVFPCYSEAFF.

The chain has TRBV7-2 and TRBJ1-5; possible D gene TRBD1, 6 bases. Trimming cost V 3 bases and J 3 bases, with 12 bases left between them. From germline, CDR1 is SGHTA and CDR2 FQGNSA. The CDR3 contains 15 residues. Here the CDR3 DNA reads TGTGCCAGCAGCTTGTCCGGACAGCCCAATCAGCCCCAGCATTTT. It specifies CASSLSGQPNQPQHF.

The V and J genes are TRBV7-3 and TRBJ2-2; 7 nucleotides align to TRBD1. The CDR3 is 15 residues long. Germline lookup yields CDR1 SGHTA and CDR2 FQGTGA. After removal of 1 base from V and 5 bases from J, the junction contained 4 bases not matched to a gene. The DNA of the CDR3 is TGTGCCAGCAGCTTAAACAGGGGTACGACCGGGGAGCTGTTTTTT. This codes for CASSLNRGTTGELFF.

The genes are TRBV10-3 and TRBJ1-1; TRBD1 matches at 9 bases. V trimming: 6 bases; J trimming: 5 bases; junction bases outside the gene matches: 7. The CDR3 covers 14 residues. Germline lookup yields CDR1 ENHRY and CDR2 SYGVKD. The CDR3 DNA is TGTGCCATCAGCCCGGGACAGGGAAGTACTGAAGCTTTCTTT. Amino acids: CAISPGQGSTEAFF.

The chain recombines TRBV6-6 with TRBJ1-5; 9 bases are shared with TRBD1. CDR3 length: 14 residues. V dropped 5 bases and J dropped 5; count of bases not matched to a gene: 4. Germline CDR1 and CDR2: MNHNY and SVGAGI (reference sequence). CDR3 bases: TGTGCCAGCAGTACCGGACAGGGGCATCAGCCCCAGCATTTT. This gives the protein CASSTGQGHQPQHF.

The CDR3 coding sequence is TGTGCCATCAGTGACAGGGGAGAGACCCAGTACTTC. Amino acids: CAISDRGETQYF. This rearrangement joins TRBV10-3 to TRBJ2-5; tentative D call: TRBD1 (6 bases). The CDR3 length is 12 residues. The V gene lost 3 bases and the J gene lost 4 bases, with 6 bases spanning the gap. The V gene's germline CDR1 is ENHRY and CDR2 SYGVKD.

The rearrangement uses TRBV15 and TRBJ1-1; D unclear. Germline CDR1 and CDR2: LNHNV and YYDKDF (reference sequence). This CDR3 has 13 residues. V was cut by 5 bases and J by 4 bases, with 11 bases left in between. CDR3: CATSGKRSTEAFF. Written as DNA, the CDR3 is TGTGCCACCAGCGGAAAGAGGAGCACTGAAGCTTTCTTT.

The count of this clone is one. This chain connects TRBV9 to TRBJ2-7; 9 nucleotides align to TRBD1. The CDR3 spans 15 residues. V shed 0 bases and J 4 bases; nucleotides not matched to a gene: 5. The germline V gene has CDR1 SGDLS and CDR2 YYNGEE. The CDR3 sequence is CASSVDGTGIYEQYF. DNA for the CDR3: TGTGCCAGCAGCGTAGATGGGACAGGGATATACGAGCAGTACTTC.

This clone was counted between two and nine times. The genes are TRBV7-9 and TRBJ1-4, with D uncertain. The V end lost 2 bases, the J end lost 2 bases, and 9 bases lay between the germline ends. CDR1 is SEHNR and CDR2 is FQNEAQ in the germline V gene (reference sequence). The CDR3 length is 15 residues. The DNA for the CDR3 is TGTGCCAGCAGCTTAAGCTCCTGGACTAATGAAAAACTGTTTTTT. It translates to CASSLSSWTNEKLFF. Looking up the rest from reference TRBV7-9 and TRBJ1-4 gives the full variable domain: DTGVSQNPRHKITKRGQNVTFRCDPISEHNRLYWYRQTLGQGPEFLTYFQNEAQLEKSRLLSDRFSAERPKGSFSTLEIQRTEQGDSAMYLCASSLSSWTNEKLFFGSGTQLSVL.

This CDR3 is CASSATVTDTQYF. Here the CDR3 DNA reads TGTGCCAGCAGTGCGACAGTCACAGATACGCAGTATTTT. This rearrangement joins TRBV12-3 or TRBV12-4 to TRBJ2-3; a possible D gene is TRBD1 (5 bases). The CDR3 runs to 13 residues. The V end was cut by 5 bases, the J end by 2 bases, with 8 bases between.

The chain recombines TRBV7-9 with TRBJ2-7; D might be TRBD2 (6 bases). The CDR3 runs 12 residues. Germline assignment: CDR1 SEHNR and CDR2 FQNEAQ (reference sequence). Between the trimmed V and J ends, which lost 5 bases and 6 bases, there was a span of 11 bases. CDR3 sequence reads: CASSGAGTEQYF. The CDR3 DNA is TGTGCCAGCAGCGGCGCGGGAACCGAGCAGTACTTC.

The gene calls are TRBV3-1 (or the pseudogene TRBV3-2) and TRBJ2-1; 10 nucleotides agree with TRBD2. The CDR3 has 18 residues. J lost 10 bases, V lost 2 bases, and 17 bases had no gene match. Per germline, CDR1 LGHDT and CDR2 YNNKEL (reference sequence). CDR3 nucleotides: TGTGCCAGCAGCCAAAGCCGGGCTAGCGGGAGCCAAAGGGGAGAGCAGTTCTTC. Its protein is CASSQSRASGSQRGEQFF.

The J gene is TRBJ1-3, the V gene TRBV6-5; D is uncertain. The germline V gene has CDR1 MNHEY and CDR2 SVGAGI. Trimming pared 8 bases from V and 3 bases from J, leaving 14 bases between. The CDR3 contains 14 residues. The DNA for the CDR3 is TGTGCCAGCGCTCCCGGTGGTTTTGGAAACACCATATATTTT. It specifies CASAPGGFGNTIYF.

CDR3 loop: CASSQDGLLAGGPGELFF. Here the CDR3 DNA reads TGTGCCAGCAGCCAAGATGGTCTACTAGCGGGAGGGCCCGGGGAGCTGTTTTTT. V and J are TRBV4-2 and TRBJ2-2, with TRBD2 matching over 13 bases. Trimming took 0 bases from V and 6 from J; bases not matched to a gene: 7. CDR3 length equals 18 residues. CDR1 and CDR2 (germline): LGHNA, YNFKEQ.

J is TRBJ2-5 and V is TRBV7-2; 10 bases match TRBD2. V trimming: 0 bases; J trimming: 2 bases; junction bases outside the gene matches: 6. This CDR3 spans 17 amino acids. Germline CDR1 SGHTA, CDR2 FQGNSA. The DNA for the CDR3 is TGTGCCAGCAGCTTAGCGTCCATAGCGGGGGGACAAGAGACCCAGTACTTC. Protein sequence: CASSLASIAGGQETQYF.

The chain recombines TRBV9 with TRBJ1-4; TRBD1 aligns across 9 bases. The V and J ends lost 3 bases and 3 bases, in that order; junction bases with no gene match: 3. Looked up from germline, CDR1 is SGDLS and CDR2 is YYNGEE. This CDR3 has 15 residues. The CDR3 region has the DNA TGTGCCAGCAGCGCCCGGGACAGGGCTAATGAAAAACTGTTTTTT. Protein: CASSARDRANEKLFF.

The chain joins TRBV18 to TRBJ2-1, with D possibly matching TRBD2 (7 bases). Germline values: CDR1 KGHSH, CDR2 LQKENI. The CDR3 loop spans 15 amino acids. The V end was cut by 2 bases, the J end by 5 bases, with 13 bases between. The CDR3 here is CASSPGGALNNEQFF. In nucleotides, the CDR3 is TGTGCCAGCTCACCAGGGGGGGCGTTAAACAATGAGCAGTTCTTC.

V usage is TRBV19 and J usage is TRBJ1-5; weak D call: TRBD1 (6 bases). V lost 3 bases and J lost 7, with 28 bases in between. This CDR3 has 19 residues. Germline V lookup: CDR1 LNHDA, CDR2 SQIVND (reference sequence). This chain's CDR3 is CASSIVGGRLGQGLQPQHF. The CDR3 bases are TGTGCCAGTAGTATCGTCGGCGGTCGGTTAGGGCAGGGGCTCCAGCCCCAGCATTTT.

In DNA form, the CDR3 reads TGCAGCGTCGATCCTGGACTACAAAATAATGAGCAGTTCTTC. It codes for CSVDPGLQNNEQFF. V is TRBV29-1 and J is TRBJ2-1, with D perhaps matching TRBD2 (6 bases). The CDR3 runs to 14 residues. Trimming took off 6 bases at V and 7 bases at J, with 19 bases between the two ends. Germline assignment: CDR1 SQVTM and CDR2 ANQGSEA.

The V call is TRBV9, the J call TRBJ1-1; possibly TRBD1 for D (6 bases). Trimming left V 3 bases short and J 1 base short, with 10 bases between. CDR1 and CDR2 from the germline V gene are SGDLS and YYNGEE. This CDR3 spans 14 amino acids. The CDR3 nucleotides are TGTGCCAGCAGCGGATTGACAGGGAACACTGAAGCTTTCTTT. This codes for CASSGLTGNTEAFF.

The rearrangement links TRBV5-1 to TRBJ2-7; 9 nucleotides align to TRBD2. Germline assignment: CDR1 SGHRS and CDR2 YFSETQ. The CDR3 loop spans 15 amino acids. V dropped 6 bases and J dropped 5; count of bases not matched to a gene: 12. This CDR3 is CASNWLAGAFDEQYF. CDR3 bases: TGCGCCAGCAATTGGTTAGCGGGAGCATTCGACGAGCAGTACTTC.

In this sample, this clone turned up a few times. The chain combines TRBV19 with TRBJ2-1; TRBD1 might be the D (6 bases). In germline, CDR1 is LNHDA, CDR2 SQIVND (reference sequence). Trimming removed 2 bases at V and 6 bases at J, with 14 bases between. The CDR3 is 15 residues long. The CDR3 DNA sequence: TGTGCCAGTAGTATATCTCTCAAGGGGGTCAATGAGCAGTTCTTC. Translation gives CASSISLKGVNEQFF.

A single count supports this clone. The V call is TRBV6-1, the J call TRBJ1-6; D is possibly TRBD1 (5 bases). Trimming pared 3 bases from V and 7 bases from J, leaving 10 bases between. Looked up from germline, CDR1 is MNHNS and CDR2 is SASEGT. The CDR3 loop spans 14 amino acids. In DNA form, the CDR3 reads TGTGCCAGCAGTGATCCGACAGCGAATTCACCCCTCCACTTT. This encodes CASSDPTANSPLHF.

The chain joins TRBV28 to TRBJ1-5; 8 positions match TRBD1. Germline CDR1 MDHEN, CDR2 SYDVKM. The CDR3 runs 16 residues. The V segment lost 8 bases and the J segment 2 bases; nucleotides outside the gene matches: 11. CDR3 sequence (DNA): TGTGCCAGCGGATCGACAGGGGCCTCGGGCAATCAGCCCCAGCATTTT. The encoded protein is CASGSTGASGNQPQHF.

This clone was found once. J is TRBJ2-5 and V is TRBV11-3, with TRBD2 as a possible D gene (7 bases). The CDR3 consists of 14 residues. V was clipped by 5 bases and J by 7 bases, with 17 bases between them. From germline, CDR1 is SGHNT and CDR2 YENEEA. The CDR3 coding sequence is TGTGCCAGCAGCCCTCTGGGGGGGGCCGGGACCCAGTACTTC. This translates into CASSPLGGAGTQYF.

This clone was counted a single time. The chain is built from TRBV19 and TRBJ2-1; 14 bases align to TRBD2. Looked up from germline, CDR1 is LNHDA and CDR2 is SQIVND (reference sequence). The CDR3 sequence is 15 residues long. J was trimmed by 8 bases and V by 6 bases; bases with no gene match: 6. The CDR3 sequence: CASRSSTSGRDEQFF. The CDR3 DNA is TGTGCCAGTAGATCCTCGACTAGCGGGAGGGATGAGCAGTTCTTC. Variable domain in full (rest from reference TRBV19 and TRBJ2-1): DGGITQSPKYLFRKEGQNVTLSCEQNLNHDAMYWYRQDPGQGLRLIYYSQIVNDFQKGDIAEGYSVSREKKESFPLTVTSAQKNPTAFYLCASRSSTSGRDEQFFGPGTRLTVL.

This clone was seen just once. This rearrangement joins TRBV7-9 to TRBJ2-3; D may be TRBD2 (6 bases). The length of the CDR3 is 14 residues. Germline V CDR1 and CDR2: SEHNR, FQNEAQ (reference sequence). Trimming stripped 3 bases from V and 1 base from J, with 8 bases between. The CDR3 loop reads CASSLSGRTDTQYF. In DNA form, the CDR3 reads TGTGCCAGCAGCTTGAGCGGGCGCACAGATACGCAGTATTTT.

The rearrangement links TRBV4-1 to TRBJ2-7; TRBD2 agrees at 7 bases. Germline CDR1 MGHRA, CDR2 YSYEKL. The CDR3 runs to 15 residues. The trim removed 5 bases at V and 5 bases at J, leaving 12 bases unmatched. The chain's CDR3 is CASSTGDGRIHEQYF. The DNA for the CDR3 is TGCGCCAGCAGCACCGGGGACGGGAGGATCCACGAGCAGTACTTC.